These T cell receptor beta chains were read from a single sample in a study of blood T cell repertoires in COVID-19. Data came from immunoSEQ multiplex PCR; TCRdb stores just in-frame clones and leaves some out. The repertoire includes approximately 96,000 clones, more than 90% of them detected once, and 1.7% sits in the top ten. Specimen: peripheral blood. The receptors derive from a man aged 55-75 years with acute or convalescent COVID-19. Both conserved end residues are part of each CDR3. A D gene is named only where the DNA matches it firmly. The size entry is marked missing in some rows and otherwise reads once, few, many or a size class.

CDR3 protein,CDR3 DNA,D gene,clone size,V gene,J gene
CASSVAAGWPGANVLTF,TGTGCCAGCAGCGTAGCTGCCGGGTGGCCTGGGGCCAACGTCCTGACTTTC,NA,NA,TRBV9,TRBJ2-6
CASSLNPGGSYEQYF,TGTGCCAGCAGTCTGAATCCAGGGGGGTCCTACGAGCAGTACTTC,NA,NA,TRBV27,TRBJ2-7
CASSLGTSGPEEQYF,TGTGCCAGCAGCCTTGGGACTAGCGGGCCGGAGGAGCAGTACTTC,TRBD2,NA,TRBV11-1,TRBJ2-7
CASSAGTGRGYEQYF,TGTGCCAGTAGTGCTGGGACAGGGAGAGGCTACGAGCAGTACTTC,TRBD1,NA,TRBV19,TRBJ2-7
CASSRAGGDTQYF,TGTGCCAGCAGCAGGGCAGGGGGGGATACGCAGTATTTT,NA,NA,TRBV3-1/TRBV3-2,TRBJ2-3
CASSPLGRRNTEAFF,TGTGCCAGCAGCCCCCTAGGTAGGAGGAACACTGAAGCTTTCTTT,NA,NA,TRBV11-3,TRBJ1-1
CASSQDTSRSSYEQYF,TGCGCCAGCAGCCAAGATACTAGCAGAAGCTCCTACGAGCAGTACTTC,NA,NA,TRBV4-1,TRBJ2-7
CASRRGGNGDTEAFF,TGTGCCAGCCGGAGGGGGGGCAACGGAGACACTGAAGCTTTCTTT,NA,NA,TRBV4-2,TRBJ1-1
CASSAHPGLAGEQETQYF,TGTGCCAGTAGTGCCCACCCGGGACTAGCGGGCGAGCAAGAGACCCAGTACTTC,TRBD2,once,TRBV19,TRBJ2-5
CASSNRGAGNTIYF,TGTGCCAGTAGTAACAGGGGGGCCGGAAACACCATATATTTT,TRBD1,NA,TRBV19,TRBJ1-3
CASRIKRIYNEQFF,TGTGCCAGCAGAATCAAGCGGATCTACAATGAGCAGTTCTTC,NA,NA,TRBV2,TRBJ2-1
CASSLTQGAAPYF,TGTGCCAGCAGCCTAACACAGGGGGCGGCCCCCTACTTT,TRBD1,NA,TRBV6-6,TRBJ1-6
CATSRGQGTGTRANYGYTF,TGTGCCACCAGCAGAGGGCAAGGGACAGGGACTAGAGCTAACTATGGCTACACCTTC,TRBD1,NA,TRBV15,TRBJ1-2
CASSEYGGGYGNTIYF,TGTGCCAGCAGTGAATACGGGGGAGGGTATGGAAACACCATATATTTT,NA,NA,TRBV25-1,TRBJ1-3
CASIGRGEKLFF,TGTGCCAGCATAGGCAGGGGAGAAAAACTGTTTTTT,NA,NA,TRBV2,TRBJ1-4
CASSLVAVGDYNEQFF,TGTGCCAGCAGCTTAGTAGCGGTTGGGGATTACAATGAGCAGTTCTTC,NA,NA,TRBV7-2,TRBJ2-1
CASSRSGGSGSRYEQYF,TGTGCCAGCAGTCGTAGCGGGGGGAGCGGGAGTCGGTACGAGCAGTACTTC,TRBD2,NA,TRBV6-6,TRBJ2-7
CASSSYRAGSYNSPLHF,TGTGCCAGCAGTTCATACAGGGCTGGCTCCTATAATTCACCCCTCCACTTT,NA,NA,TRBV28,TRBJ1-6
CASSQEADSNQPQHF,TGCGCCAGCAGCCAAGAGGCAGATAGCAATCAGCCCCAGCATTTT,NA,few,TRBV4-3,TRBJ1-5
CASSYLGARSNTGELFF,TGTGCCAGCAGTTACCTGGGAGCGCGATCGAACACCGGGGAGCTGTTTTTT,NA,NA,TRBV6-2/TRBV6-3,TRBJ2-2
CASSYGTGSTDTQYF,TGTGCCAGCAGTTACGGGACAGGGAGCACAGATACGCAGTATTTT,TRBD1,NA,TRBV6-5,TRBJ2-3
CAWRDSVTIFGGYTF,TGTGCCTGGCGGGACAGCGTGACGATATTCGGAGGCTACACCTTC,TRBD1,NA,TRBV30,TRBJ1-2
CSVSSPDTQYF,TGCAGCGTTTCCTCTCCGGATACGCAGTATTTT,NA,NA,TRBV29-1,TRBJ2-3
CASSALPGRAGENEQFF,TGTGCCAGCAGCGCGCTTCCCGGGAGGGCCGGGGAGAATGAGCAGTTCTTC,TRBD2,NA,TRBV9,TRBJ2-1
CATRRGGGYTEAFF,TGTGCCACCAGGAGGGGGGGCGGGTACACTGAAGCTTTCTTT,NA,NA,TRBV28,TRBJ1-1
CASSSGEVPYEQYF,TGCGCCAGCAGCTCCGGGGAAGTCCCCTACGAGCAGTACTTC,NA,NA,TRBV5-1,TRBJ2-7